The present entry profiles one TCR beta chain with its context. The protocol was immunoSEQ multiplex PCR, while the TCRdb copy is restricted to in-frame clones and leaves out a portion. This sample has roughly 300,000 clones; approximately 88% occur once, and the top ten carry about 0.99%. This entry belongs to a study of cytomegalovirus exposure and HLA in healthy donors. Germline loops: CDR1 KGHSH, CDR2 LQKENI. The ends lost 7 bases at V and 4 bases at J; junction bases unmatched: 3. The CDR3 totals 14 residues. V gene TRBV18 combines with J gene TRBJ2-1; the match to TRBD2 covers 11 bases. This sequence was found in a woman between 18 and 30 years old in good health and CMV-seronegative. Sequencing input: PBMCs. The CDR3 bases are TGTGCCAGCTGCACTAGCGGGGGTTACAATGAGCAGTTCTTC. Amino acid sequence: CASCTSGGYNEQFF. Full variable domain (rest looked up from reference TRBV18 and TRBJ2-1): NAGVMQNPRHLVRRRGQEARLRCSPMKGHSHVYWYRQLPEEGLKFMVYLQKENIIDESGMPKERFSAEFPKEGPSILRIQQVVRGDSAAYFCASCTSGGYNEQFFGPGTRLTVL.